Following are 16 T cell receptor beta chains from one sample sequenced in a study of T-cell reconstitution after alpha-beta-depleted transplantation in children. Using unique molecular identifiers, the investigators prepared the TCRbeta library. TCRdb itself ran the PCR reads through MiXCR, one entry per CDR3 protein. The profile shows under 300,000 distinct CDR3 sequences, around a tenth of them singletons. Sequences were derived from peripheral blood, sampled 180 days after TCRalphabeta/CD19-depleted stem cell transplant. These receptors were taken from a male patient aged 2-10 years who had a stem cell transplant for chronic granulomatous disease, so the T cells may come from the graft donor.

This clonotype was seen many times. The CDR3 loop is CASSVRTSGRLEQFF. The CDR3 region has the DNA TGTGCCAGCAGTGTCCGGACTAGCGGGAGACTTGAGCAGTTCTTC. The chain couples TRBV27 to TRBJ2-1, with 13 bases matching TRBD2. The CDR3 consists of 15 residues. J was trimmed by 9 bases and V by 5 bases; bases with no gene match: 7. CDR1 and CDR2 from the germline V gene are MNHEY and SMNVEV (reference sequence).

On this clonotype: A much larger clone sits a single nucleotide away, making a read error possible. The J gene is TRBJ2-2, the V gene TRBV12-3 or TRBV12-4, with a possible D match to TRBD2 (7 bases). The CDR3 is 15 residues long. The CDR3 nucleotides are TGTGCCAGCAGTGTTTTAGGGGGGGCAGCCGGGGTGCTGTTTTTT. Amino acids: CASSVLGGAAGVLFF.

This clonotype was observed many times. This chain joins TRBV7-8 and TRBJ2-2, with TRBD2 matching over 12 bases. CDR3 length: 16 amino acids. The V gene's germline CDR1 is SGHVS and CDR2 FQNEAQ. V was pared by 5 bases and J by 4 bases, with 5 bases of the junction left unmatched. The CDR3 coding sequence is TGTGCCAGCAGCCCTCCTAGCGGGAGGGTCACCGGGGAGCTGTTTTTT. It codes for CASSPPSGRVTGELFF.

This clonotype came up many times. The chain employs TRBV7-2 and TRBJ2-1; 9 nucleotides match TRBD1. The CDR3 is 17 amino acids. After removal of 4 bases from V and 2 bases from J, the junction contained 9 bases not matched to a gene. The germline V gene has CDR1 SGHTA and CDR2 FQGNSA. The CDR3 nucleotides are TGTGCCAGCAGCTCGCAGCGACAGGGGGACCCCTACAATGAGCAGTTCTTC. Translation gives CASSSQRQGDPYNEQFF. Based on the CDR3 plus reference TRBV7-2 and TRBJ2-1, the full variable domain is GAGVSQSPSNKVTEKGKDVELRCDPISGHTALYWYRQSLGQGLEFLIYFQGNSAPDKSGLPSDRFSAERTGGSVSTLTIQRTQQEDSAVYLCASSSQRQGDPYNEQFFGPGTRLTVL.

This clonotype has at least ten counts. This CDR3 is CASSKTGTGPYNEQFF. The CDR3 DNA is TGTGCCAGCAGTAAGACCGGGACAGGACCTTACAATGAGCAGTTCTTC. J is TRBJ2-1 and V is TRBV27; 8 nucleotides align to TRBD1. The CDR3 has 16 residues. V was clipped by 5 bases and J by 4 bases; unmatched bases: 10. Per germline, CDR1 MNHEY and CDR2 SMNVEV (reference sequence).

Many counts were recorded for this clonotype. The V gene is TRBV27, the J gene TRBJ2-1, with 11 bases fitting TRBD2. Germline V gene sequence: CDR1 MNHEY, CDR2 SMNVEV (reference sequence). This CDR3 contains 17 residues. With V trimmed by 3 bases and J by 5 bases, 9 bases remained unmatched. CDR3 nucleotides: TGTGCCAGCAGTTTCCACCCACTAGCGGGGGTAAACAATGAGCAGTTCTTC. This gives the protein CASSFHPLAGVNNEQFF.

This clonotype has a count of ten or more. This sequence joins TRBV20-1 and TRBJ1-3; 10 nucleotides agree with TRBD1. V shed 6 bases and J 0 bases; nucleotides not matched to a gene: 5. The CDR3 totals 15 residues. Germline values: CDR1 DFQATT, CDR2 SNEGSKA (reference sequence). The CDR3 region is CSAARDRGSGNTIYF. In DNA form, the CDR3 reads TGCAGTGCCGCCAGGGACAGGGGCTCTGGAAACACCATATATTTT.

In this sample, this clonotype turned up many times. This chain uses TRBV7-3 with TRBJ2-1, with 10 bases lining up with TRBD2. The germline V gene has CDR1 SGHTA and CDR2 FQGTGA. The CDR3 contains 18 residues. V was pared by 5 bases and J by 0 bases, with 10 bases of the junction left unmatched. CDR3: CASSLRTSGGFSYNEQFF. The CDR3 DNA sequence: TGTGCCAGCAGCCTCAGGACTAGCGGAGGGTTCTCCTACAATGAGCAGTTCTTC. The variable domain in full, completed from reference TRBV7-3 and TRBJ2-1, reads GAGVSQTPSNKVTEKGKYVELRCDPISGHTALYWYRQSLGQGPEFLIYFQGTGAADDSGLPNDRFFAVRPEGSVSTLKIQRTERGDSAVYLCASSLRTSGGFSYNEQFFGPGTRLTVL.

This clonotype was recorded many times. The V call is TRBV4-1, the J call TRBJ1-2; no reliable D call. Germline V gene lookup returns CDR1 MGHRA and CDR2 YSYEKL. This CDR3 has 13 residues. Trimming removed 1 base at V and 3 bases at J, with 6 bases between. The CDR3 DNA reads as TGCGCCAGCAGCCAAGCTGGGGACTATGGCTACACCTTC. Protein product: CASSQAGDYGYTF.

This clonotype has a count of ten or more. The chain couples TRBV28 to TRBJ1-2; no definite D call. The ends were cut back, 5 bases at V and 3 bases at J, with 7 bases in the middle. The CDR3 runs to 12 residues. CDR1 is MDHEN, CDR2 SYDVKM, per germline. The CDR3 loop is CASSLRYYGYTF. The CDR3 bases are TGTGCCAGCAGTCTTAGATACTATGGCTACACCTTC.

The table lists this clonotype with many counts. The chain carries TRBV6-5 and TRBJ1-6; D is undetermined. The V end was cut by 0 bases, the J end by 0 bases, with 15 bases between. CDR1 is MNHEY and CDR2 is SVGAGI in the germline V gene. The CDR3 extends over 19 amino acids. The CDR3 protein is CASSYSILEASSYNSPLHF. CDR3 coding DNA: TGTGCCAGCAGTTACTCGATCTTAGAGGCGAGCTCCTATAATTCACCCCTCCACTTT.

The table lists this clonotype with many counts. The gene calls are TRBV9 and TRBJ2-1; tentative D call: TRBD2 (7 bases). The CDR3 has 17 residues. V lost 1 base, J lost 4 bases, and 18 bases lay in between. Germline V gene data show CDR1 as SGDLS and CDR2 as YYNGEE. The DNA of the CDR3 is TGTGCCAGCAGCGTAAGGGGGGGGGCTTCAATTTACAATGAGCAGTTCTTC. Translation: CASSVRGGASIYNEQFF.

Ten or more counts support this clonotype. The chain combines TRBV11-2 with TRBJ1-2; the D gene is possibly TRBD1 (6 bases). The CDR3 loop spans 18 amino acids. V shed 5 bases and J shed 4 bases, with 26 bases lying between them. Germline V gives CDR1 SGHAT, CDR2 FQNNGV. Written as DNA, the CDR3 is TGTGCCAGCAGCCCGAGGACAGCCATGACCGGAGGGTTCTATGGCTACACCTTC. Its protein is CASSPRTAMTGGFYGYTF.

Comments on this clonotype: One junction end does not reproduce the germline sequence, and a read error may be involved. The V call is TRBV18, the J call TRBJ2-7; a weak D match, TRBD2 (5 bases). The CDR3 consists of 12 residues. Germline V gene lookup returns CDR1 KGHSH and CDR2 LQKENI. The CDR3 here is CASSPMGTGKRF. DNA for the CDR3: TGTGCCAGCTCACCTATGGGAACGGGCAAGCGGTTC.

This clonotype appeared many times. The chain is built from TRBV3-1 and TRBJ2-3; D is unresolved. The germline V gene encodes CDR1 LGHDT and CDR2 YNNKEL (reference sequence). CDR3 length: 12 residues. V was shortened by 5 bases and J by 6 bases, with 9 bases between the two germline ends. This CDR3 reads CASSTSSDTQYF. CDR3 in DNA: TGTGCCAGCAGCACCTCTTCGGATACGCAGTATTTT.

This clonotype was seen repeatedly, ten times or more. The CDR3 sequence: CASSPRLVGNTGELFF. CDR3 in DNA: TGTGCCAGCAGCCCACGACTAGTCGGGAACACCGGGGAGCTGTTTTTT. This sequence joins TRBV7-2 and TRBJ2-2, with a weak D call TRBD2 (6 bases). CDR1 is SGHTA, CDR2 FQGNSA, per germline. This CDR3 is built from 16 residues. The ends were cut back, 5 bases at V and 1 base at J, with 14 bases in the middle.